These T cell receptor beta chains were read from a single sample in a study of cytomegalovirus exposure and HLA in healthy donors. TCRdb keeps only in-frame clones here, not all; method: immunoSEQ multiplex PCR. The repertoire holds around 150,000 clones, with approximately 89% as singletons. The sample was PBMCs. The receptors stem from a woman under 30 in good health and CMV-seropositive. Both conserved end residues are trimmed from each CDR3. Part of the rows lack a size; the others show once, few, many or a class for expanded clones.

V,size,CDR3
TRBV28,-,ASSLLGASNQPQH
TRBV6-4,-,ASSDRRGIGTDTQY
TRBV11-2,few,ASSLPASGGEQY
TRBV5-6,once,ASSSLAEYNEQF
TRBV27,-,ASRPSGGPYEQY
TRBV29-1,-,SVHEENTEAF
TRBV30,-,AWSVKTAVGEKLF
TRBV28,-,ASSLGDYYGYT
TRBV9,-,ASSVRDSGILTGELF
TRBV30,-,AWARGTEAF
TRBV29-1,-,SVEGSRGNEQF
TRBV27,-,ASSSRGGRASGRWYNEQF